The clone carrying this TCR beta chain came up many times. What it recognizes is unknown. This sample was included in a study of read filtering for tumor transcriptome and immune sequencing. As for the study in general: Eight or nine patients were R-ISS I, approximately 15 were R-ISS II, six or seven were R-ISS III. Study-wide results and caveats: Approximately 77% of IR-seq clonotypes had a single read, yet these held around 3.3% of reads.

The library was built from roughly 400 ng RNA with molecular barcoded adaptors for alpha/delta and beta/gamma chains. Using its own MiXCR run on the reads, TCRdb lists one record per CDR3 protein. The sample includes more than 20,000 distinct CDR3 sequences, 20% to 25% of them seen just once. This sequence was found in a donor at least 40 years old with multiple myeloma. Sequencing was performed on a population of CD138-negative cells sorted from bone marrow.

CDR3 amino acids: CASSFPRTSGRAAWETQYF. The CDR3 region has the DNA TGTGCCAGCAGCTTCCCTAGGACTAGCGGGAGGGCCGCGTGGGAGACCCAGTACTTC. The V gene is TRBV5-5, the J gene TRBJ2-5; TRBD2 matches 15 bases. From germline, CDR1 is SGHKS and CDR2 YYEKEE (reference sequence). The CDR3 has 19 residues. J was trimmed by 5 bases and V by 2 bases; bases with no gene match: 13.